This T cell receptor (beta chain) was captured by sequencing in a study of shared clonotypes between healthy human individuals. Looking at the study overall: The donor pool was made up of two women and three men aged 18 to 49.

Regarding this clone: The antigen remains undetermined.

The CDR3 sequence is 14 residues long. From germline, CDR1 is SQVTM and CDR2 ANQGSEA. Trimming took 7 bases from V and 2 from J; bases not matched to a gene: 7. Study-level results: Sequencing depth was a factor that was expected to affect clonotype sharing among donors. A reduction in generation probabilities was seen for non-shared clonotypes relative to those shared by all four donors.

The repertoire was sequenced with immunoSEQ multiplex PCR; TCRdb's copy has only in-frame clones and lacks some. The sample has 600,000 to 750,000 clones, about 90% seen once. The sample taken for sequencing was memory CD8+ T cells from PBMCs. Subset denoted: CD45RO+ cells pooled with CCR7-negative TemRA cells. The receptor was derived from a young man in good health. Some clones in this sample may be carry-over from other donors' samples. This chain uses TRBV29-1 with TRBJ2-1, with 8 bases aligning to TRBD2. The CDR3 sequence: CSGTLAGTYNEQFF. In nucleotides, the CDR3 is TGCAGCGGGACTTTAGCGGGAACCTACAATGAGCAGTTCTTC.